This record concerns one TCR beta chain sequence. This sample was included in a study of cytomegalovirus exposure and HLA in healthy donors. Study summary: Per a later analysis, the 666 first-cohort and over 90 validation repertoires shared one platform.

The donors belonged to the approximately 120-subject validation cohort, separate from the roughly 600-subject first cohort. This CDR3 region has 17 residues. Germline values: CDR1 SEHNR, CDR2 FQNEAQ (reference sequence). Trimming removed 5 bases from V and 5 bases from J; junction bases left unmatched: 12. Produced via immunoSEQ multiplex PCR; TCRdb's table is partial and in-frame only. The sample records a few hundred thousand clones, 90% being singletons. The chain carries TRBV7-9 and TRBJ2-3; 11 bases align to TRBD2. Sequenced input: PBMCs. The sequence derives from a woman under 30 in good health and CMV-seronegative. The CDR3 DNA follows: TGTGCCAGCAGCACCACTCAACTAGCGGGGGCGGGAGATACGCAGTATTTT. Its protein is CASSTTQLAGAGDTQYF.